Listed here are 8 T cell receptor beta chains from one sample, sequenced in a study of cytomegalovirus exposure and HLA in healthy donors. Primers included in the PCR were 60 Vbeta and 13 Jbeta primers. The method was immunoSEQ multiplex PCR; TCRdb's version includes in-frame clones alone and lacks a portion of them. The data show under 200,000 clones, almost 80% seen once. The sample consisted of PBMCs. The receptor set was obtained from a man aged 50 or older in good health and CMV-seropositive.

The genes are TRBV5-1 and TRBJ1-1, with 7 nucleotides matching TRBD1. Unmatched junction bases numbered 5, after V lost 0 bases and J lost 3 bases. Germline CDR1 SGHRS, CDR2 YFSETQ. The CDR3 extends over 15 amino acids. The DNA of the CDR3 is TGCGCCAGCAGCTTGGCTGACAGGGAGCACACTGAAGCTTTCTTT. Protein sequence: CASSLADREHTEAFF.

V and J are TRBV5-4 and TRBJ2-3; TRBD2 is a possible D gene (7 bases). Looked up from germline, CDR1 is SGHNT and CDR2 is YYREEE (reference sequence). V was trimmed by 4 bases and J by 6 bases, leaving 24 bases between them. This CDR3 contains 17 residues. In DNA form, the CDR3 reads TGTGCCAGCAGCAGGGGGGGGCAGGGGTTATACTCTGATACGCAGTATTTT. This encodes CASSRGGQGLYSDTQYF.

The chain carries TRBV6-6 and TRBJ2-1, with TRBD2 as a possible D gene (6 bases). Germline loops: CDR1 MNHNY, CDR2 SVGAGI (reference sequence). This CDR3 spans 13 amino acids. V lost 5 bases and J 8 bases, leaving 13 bases between the germline ends. The CDR3 region is CASSGLRGYEQFF. The CDR3 region has the DNA TGTGCCAGCAGTGGACTAAGGGGATATGAGCAGTTCTTC.

The rearrangement joins TRBV30 to TRBJ2-1; TRBD2 aligns across 8 bases. There are 16 residues in the CDR3. Germline CDR1 and CDR2: GTSNPN and SVGIG (reference sequence). V was clipped by 5 bases and J by 9 bases; unmatched bases: 18. The CDR3 loop is CAWSAFGGGISAEQFF. CDR3 DNA sequence: TGTGCCTGGTCGGCCTTCGGGGGGGGCATTTCTGCTGAGCAGTTCTTC. Together with reference TRBV30 and TRBJ2-1, the CDR3 gives the full variable domain: SQTIHQWPATLVQPVGSPLSLECTVEGTSNPNLYWYRQAAGRGLQLLFYSVGIGQISSEVPQNLSASRPQDRQFILSSKKLLLSDSGFYLCAWSAFGGGISAEQFFGPGTRLTVL.

The V and J genes are TRBV15 and TRBJ2-1; 8 positions match TRBD1. This CDR3 has 15 residues. Per germline, CDR1 LNHNV and CDR2 YYDKDF (reference sequence). V was pared by 1 base and J by 7 bases, with 6 bases of the junction left unmatched. The CDR3 spells CATSRGTGTTNEQFF. The CDR3 DNA follows: TGTGCCACCAGCAGAGGGACAGGGACAACAAATGAGCAGTTCTTC.

J is TRBJ1-3 and V is TRBV29-1, with a weak D call TRBD1 (5 bases). Germline V gene data show CDR1 as SQVTM and CDR2 as ANQGSEA. This CDR3 contains 12 residues. The V and J ends lost 5 bases and 7 bases respectively, with 12 bases between them. Here the CDR3 reads CSVSRDSNTIYF. CDR3 nucleotide sequence: TGCAGCGTTTCCCGGGACTCCAACACCATATATTTT. Combining the CDR3 with reference TRBV29-1 and TRBJ1-3 gives the whole variable domain SAVISQKPSRDICQRGTSLTIQCQVDSQVTMMFWYRQQPGQSLTLIATANQGSEATYESGFVIDKFPISRPNLTFSTLTVSNMSPEDSSIYLCSVSRDSNTIYFGEGSWLTVV.

This chain connects TRBV28 to TRBJ1-1, with TRBD1 as a possible D gene (6 bases). V shed 6 bases and J shed 6 bases, with 14 bases lying between them. Germline V CDR1 and CDR2: MDHEN, SYDVKM. This CDR3 is 13 amino acids long. The CDR3 loop is CASSPGAPPEAFF. The DNA of the CDR3 is TGTGCCAGCAGCCCAGGGGCCCCACCTGAAGCTTTCTTT.

J is TRBJ2-3 and V is TRBV6-4, with TRBD2 matching 11 bases. Germline V CDR1 and CDR2: MRHNA, SNTAGT. This CDR3 contains 16 residues. J was trimmed by 4 bases and V by 5 bases; bases with no gene match: 8. The CDR3 loop reads CASSSSSGGNPDTQYF. The CDR3 bases are TGTGCCAGCAGTTCCTCTAGCGGGGGGAATCCAGATACGCAGTATTTT.